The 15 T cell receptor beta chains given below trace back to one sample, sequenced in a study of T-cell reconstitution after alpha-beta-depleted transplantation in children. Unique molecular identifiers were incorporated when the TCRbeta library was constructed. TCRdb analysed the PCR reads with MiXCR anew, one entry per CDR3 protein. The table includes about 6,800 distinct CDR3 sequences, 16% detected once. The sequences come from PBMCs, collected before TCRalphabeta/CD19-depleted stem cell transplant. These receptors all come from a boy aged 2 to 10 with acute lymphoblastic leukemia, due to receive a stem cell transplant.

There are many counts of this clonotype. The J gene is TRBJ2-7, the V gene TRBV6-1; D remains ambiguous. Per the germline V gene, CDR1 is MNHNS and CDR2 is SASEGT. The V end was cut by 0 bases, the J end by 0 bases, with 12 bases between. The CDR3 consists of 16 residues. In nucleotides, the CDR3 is TGTGCCAGCAGTGAAGCGCCCGGTCGAAGCTCCTACGAGCAGTACTTC. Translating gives CASSEAPGRSSYEQYF.

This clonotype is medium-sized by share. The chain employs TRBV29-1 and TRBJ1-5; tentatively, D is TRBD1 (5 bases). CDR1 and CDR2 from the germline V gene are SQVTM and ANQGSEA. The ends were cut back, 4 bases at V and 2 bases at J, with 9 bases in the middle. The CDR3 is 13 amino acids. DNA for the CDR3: TGCAGCGTTGGCCGGGGGGGCAATCAGCCCCAGCATTTT. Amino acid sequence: CSVGRGGNQPQHF.

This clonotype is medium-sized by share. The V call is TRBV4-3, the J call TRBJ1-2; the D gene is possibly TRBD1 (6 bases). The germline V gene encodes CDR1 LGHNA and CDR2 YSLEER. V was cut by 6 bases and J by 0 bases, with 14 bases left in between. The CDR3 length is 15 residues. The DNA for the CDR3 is TGCGCCAGCAGTCCTGACAGGAGTTCTAACTATGGCTACACCTTC. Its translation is CASSPDRSSNYGYTF.

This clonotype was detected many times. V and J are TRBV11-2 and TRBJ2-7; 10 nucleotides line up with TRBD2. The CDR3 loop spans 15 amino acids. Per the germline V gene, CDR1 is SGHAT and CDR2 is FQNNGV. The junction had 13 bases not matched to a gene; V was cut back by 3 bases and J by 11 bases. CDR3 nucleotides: TGTGCCAGCAGCTTTACAGGGGAACTAGCGGGGATGGAGTACTTC. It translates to CASSFTGELAGMEYF.

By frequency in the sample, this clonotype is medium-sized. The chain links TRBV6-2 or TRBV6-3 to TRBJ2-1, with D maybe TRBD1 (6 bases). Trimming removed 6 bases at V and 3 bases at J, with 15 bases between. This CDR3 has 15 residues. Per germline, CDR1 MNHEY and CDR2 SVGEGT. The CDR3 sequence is CASSPDSILYNEQFF. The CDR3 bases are TGTGCCAGCAGCCCGGACAGTATCCTCTACAATGAGCAGTTCTTC.

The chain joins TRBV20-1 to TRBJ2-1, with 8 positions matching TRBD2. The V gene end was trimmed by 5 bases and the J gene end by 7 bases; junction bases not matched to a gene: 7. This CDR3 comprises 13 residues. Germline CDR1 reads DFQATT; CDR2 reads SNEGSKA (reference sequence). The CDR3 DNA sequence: TGCAGTGCTTGGACTAGCCCAGGGAATGAGCAGTTCTTC. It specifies CSAWTSPGNEQFF.

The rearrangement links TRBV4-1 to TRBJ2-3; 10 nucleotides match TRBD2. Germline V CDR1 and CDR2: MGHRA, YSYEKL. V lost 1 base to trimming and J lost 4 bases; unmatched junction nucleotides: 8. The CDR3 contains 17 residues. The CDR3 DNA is TGCGCCAGCAGCCAAGGAACAGCGGGAGGGGTCGCAGATACGCAGTATTTT. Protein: CASSQGTAGGVADTQYF.

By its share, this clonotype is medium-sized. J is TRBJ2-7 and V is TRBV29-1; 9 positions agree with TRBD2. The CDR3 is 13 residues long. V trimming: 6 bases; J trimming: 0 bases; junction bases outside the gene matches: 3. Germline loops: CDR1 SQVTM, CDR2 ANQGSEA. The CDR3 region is CSVRTSDSYEQYF. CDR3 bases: TGCAGCGTCAGGACTAGCGACTCCTACGAGCAGTACTTC.

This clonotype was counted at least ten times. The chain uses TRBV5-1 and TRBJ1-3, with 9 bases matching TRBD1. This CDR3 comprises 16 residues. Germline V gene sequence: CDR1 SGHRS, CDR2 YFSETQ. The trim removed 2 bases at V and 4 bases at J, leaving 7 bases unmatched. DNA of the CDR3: TGCGCCAGCAGCTTAGAACAGGGGGCGCCGGGAAACACCATATATTTT. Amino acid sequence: CASSLEQGAPGNTIYF. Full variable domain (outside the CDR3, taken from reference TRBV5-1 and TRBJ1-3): KAGVTQTPRYLIKTRGQQVTLSCSPISGHRSVSWYQQTPGQGLQFLFEYFSETQRNKGNFPGRFSGRQFSNSRSEMNVSTLELGDSALYLCASSLEQGAPGNTIYFGEGSWLTVV.

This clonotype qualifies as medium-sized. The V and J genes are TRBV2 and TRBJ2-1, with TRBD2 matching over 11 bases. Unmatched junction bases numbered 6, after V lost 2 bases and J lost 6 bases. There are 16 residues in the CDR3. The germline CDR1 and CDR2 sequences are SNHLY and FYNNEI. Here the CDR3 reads CASSESLAGGPNEQFF. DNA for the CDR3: TGTGCCAGCAGTGAAAGCCTAGCGGGGGGCCCCAATGAGCAGTTCTTC.

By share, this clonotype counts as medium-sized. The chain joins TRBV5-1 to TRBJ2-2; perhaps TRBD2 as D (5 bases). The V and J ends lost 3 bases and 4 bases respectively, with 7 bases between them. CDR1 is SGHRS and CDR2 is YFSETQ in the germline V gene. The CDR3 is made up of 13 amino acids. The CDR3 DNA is TGCGCCAGCAGCTCCACTAGCACCGGGGAGCTGTTTTTT. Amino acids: CASSSTSTGELFF. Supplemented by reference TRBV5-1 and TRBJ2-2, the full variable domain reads KAGVTQTPRYLIKTRGQQVTLSCSPISGHRSVSWYQQTPGQGLQFLFEYFSETQRNKGNFPGRFSGRQFSNSRSEMNVSTLELGDSALYLCASSSTSTGELFFGEGSRLTVL.

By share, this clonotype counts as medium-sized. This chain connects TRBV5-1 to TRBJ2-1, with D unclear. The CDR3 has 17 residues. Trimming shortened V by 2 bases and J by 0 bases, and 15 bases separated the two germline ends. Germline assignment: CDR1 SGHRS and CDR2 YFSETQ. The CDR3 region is CASSFIKGPGSYNEQFF. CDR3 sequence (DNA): TGCGCCAGCAGCTTCATTAAGGGTCCGGGCTCCTACAATGAGCAGTTCTTC.

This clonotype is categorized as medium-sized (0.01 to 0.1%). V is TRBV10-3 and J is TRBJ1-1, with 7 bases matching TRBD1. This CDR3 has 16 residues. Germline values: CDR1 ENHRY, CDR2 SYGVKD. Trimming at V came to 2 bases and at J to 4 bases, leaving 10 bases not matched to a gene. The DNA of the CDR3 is TGTGCCATCAGTGAGCCGTCAGGGGGAAGTGGCACTGAAGCTTTCTTT. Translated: CAISEPSGGSGTEAFF.

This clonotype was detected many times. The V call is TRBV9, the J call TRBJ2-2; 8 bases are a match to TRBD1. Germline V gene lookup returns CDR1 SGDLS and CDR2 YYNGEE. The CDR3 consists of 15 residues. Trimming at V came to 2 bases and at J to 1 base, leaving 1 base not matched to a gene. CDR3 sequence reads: CASSVGQGNTGELFF. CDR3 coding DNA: TGTGCCAGCAGCGTCGGACAGGGGAACACCGGGGAGCTGTTTTTT.

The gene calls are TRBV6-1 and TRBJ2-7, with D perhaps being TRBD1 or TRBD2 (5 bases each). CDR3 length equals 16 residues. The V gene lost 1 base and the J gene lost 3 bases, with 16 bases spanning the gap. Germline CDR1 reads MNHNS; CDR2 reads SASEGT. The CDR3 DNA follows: TGTGCCAGCAGTGAAGTGGCCGGGGCTTGGGGCTACGAGCAGTACTTC. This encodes CASSEVAGAWGYEQYF.